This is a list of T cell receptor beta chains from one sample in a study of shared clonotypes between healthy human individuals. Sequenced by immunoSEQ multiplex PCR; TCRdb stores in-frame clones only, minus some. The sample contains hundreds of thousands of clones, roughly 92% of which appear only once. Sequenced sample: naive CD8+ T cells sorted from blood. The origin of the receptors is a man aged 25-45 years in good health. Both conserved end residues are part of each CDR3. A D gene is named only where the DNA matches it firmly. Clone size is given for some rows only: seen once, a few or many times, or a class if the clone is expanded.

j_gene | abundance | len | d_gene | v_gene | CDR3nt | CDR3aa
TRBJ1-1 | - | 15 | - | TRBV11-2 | TGTGCCAGCAGCTTAGTTCTGGGTCAGAACACTGAAGCTTTCTTT | CASSLVLGQNTEAFF
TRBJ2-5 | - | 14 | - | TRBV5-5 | TGTGCCAGCAGCTATCCGGATCTTCAAGAGACCCAGTACTTC | CASSYPDLQETQYF
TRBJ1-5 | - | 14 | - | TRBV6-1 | TGTGCCAGCAAAGCAGTTTATAGCAATCAGCCCCAGCATTTT | CASKAVYSNQPQHF
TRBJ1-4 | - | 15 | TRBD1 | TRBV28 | TGTGCCAGCACTCCCAGGGGGGGAATTGATGAAAAACTGTTTTTT | CASTPRGGIDEKLFF
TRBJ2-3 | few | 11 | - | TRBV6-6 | TGTGCCAGCAGCACGTGGGATACGCAGTATTTT | CASSTWDTQYF
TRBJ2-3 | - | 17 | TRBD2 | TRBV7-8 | TGTGCCAGCAGCTGGGACTTGGTAGCGGGAGACACAGATACGCAGTATTTT | CASSWDLVAGDTDTQYF
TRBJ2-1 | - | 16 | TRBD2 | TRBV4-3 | TGCGCCAGCAGCCCGGGGACTAGCGGATACTACAATGAGCAGTTCTTC | CASSPGTSGYYNEQFF
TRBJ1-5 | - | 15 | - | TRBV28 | TGTGCCAGCAGTTTGTTGCGGGGGGGGGATCAGCCCCAGCATTTT | CASSLLRGGDQPQHF
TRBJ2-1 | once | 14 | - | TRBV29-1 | TGCAGCGTTTTTTTGGTGGGACCGGGTAATGAGCAGTTCTTC | CSVFLVGPGNEQFF
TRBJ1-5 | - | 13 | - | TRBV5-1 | TGCGCCAGCAGCTTGAGTGGGGGTCCGCCCCAGCATTTT | CASSLSGGPPQHF
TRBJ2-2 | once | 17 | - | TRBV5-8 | TGTGCCAGCAGCTTGGCCAGGGTAGCGGACAACACCGGGGAGCTGTTTTTT | CASSLARVADNTGELFF
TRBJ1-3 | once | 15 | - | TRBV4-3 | TGCGCCAGCAGCCAAGGTAGCTCTCCTGGAAACACCATATATTTT | CASSQGSSPGNTIYF
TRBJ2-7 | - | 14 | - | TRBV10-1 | TGCGCCAGCAGTGAGTCCCCGACTCCCTACGAGCAGTACTTC | CASSESPTPYEQYF
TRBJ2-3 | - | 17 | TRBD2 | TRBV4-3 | TGCGCCAGCAGCCAAGATCAACTAGCGGGAGGCGCAGATACGCAGTATTTT | CASSQDQLAGGADTQYF
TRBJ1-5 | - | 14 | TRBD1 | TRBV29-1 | TGCAGCGCTAGATCAACAGGGGCGGGTCAGCCCCAGCATTTT | CSARSTGAGQPQHF
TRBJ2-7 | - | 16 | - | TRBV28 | TGTGCCAGCGCCACAGGGGCCGGGACTAGGTCCTACGAGCAGTACTTC | CASATGAGTRSYEQYF
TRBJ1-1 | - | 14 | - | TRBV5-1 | TGCGCCAGCAGCTCCAGGGAGTTGAACACTGAAGCTTTCTTT | CASSSRELNTEAFF
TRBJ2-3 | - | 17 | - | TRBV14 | TGTGCCAGCAGCCCATTACGGGCGGCCGGGGGAAGAGATACGCAGTATTTT | CASSPLRAAGGRDTQYF
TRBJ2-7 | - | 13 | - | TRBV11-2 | TGTGCCAGCAGCTTAGGGGTAAACTACGAGCAGTACTTC | CASSLGVNYEQYF
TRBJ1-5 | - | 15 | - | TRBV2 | TGTGCCAGCAGTGAATGGGGGACCTACAATCAGCCCCAGCATTTT | CASSEWGTYNQPQHF